Sequencing of this T cell receptor (beta chain) was carried out in a study of CD8 T cells in Susac syndrome. Relapsing-remitting disease, either stable or active, was present in the treatment-naive patients who were the multiple sclerosis controls. The CDR3 runs 11 residues. Germline V gene lookup returns CDR1 GTSNPN and CDR2 SVGIG (reference sequence). V was pared by 3 bases and J by 13 bases, with 12 bases between. RNA was extracted with the RNeasy kit, and a quantity of about 0.5 to 1 ug was reverse transcribed using random hexamers. Amplification of TCR beta CDR3 by immunoSEQ multiplex PCR spanned 54 Vbeta and 13 Jbeta. In TCRdb, the immunoSEQ multiplex PCR reads were re-called with MiXCR into one record per CDR3 protein. The table has tens of thousands of distinct CDR3 sequences, around 90% seen once; the top ten hold around 0.49%.

V gene TRBV30 combines with J gene TRBJ1-4, with D possibly matching TRBD1 (5 bases). Specimen: CD8+ T cells from PBMCs. The clonotype was recovered from a human donor with multiple sclerosis. The CDR3 protein is CAWSADGGLFF. The CDR3 DNA is TGTGCCTGGAGCGCCGACGGGGGACTGTTTTTT.